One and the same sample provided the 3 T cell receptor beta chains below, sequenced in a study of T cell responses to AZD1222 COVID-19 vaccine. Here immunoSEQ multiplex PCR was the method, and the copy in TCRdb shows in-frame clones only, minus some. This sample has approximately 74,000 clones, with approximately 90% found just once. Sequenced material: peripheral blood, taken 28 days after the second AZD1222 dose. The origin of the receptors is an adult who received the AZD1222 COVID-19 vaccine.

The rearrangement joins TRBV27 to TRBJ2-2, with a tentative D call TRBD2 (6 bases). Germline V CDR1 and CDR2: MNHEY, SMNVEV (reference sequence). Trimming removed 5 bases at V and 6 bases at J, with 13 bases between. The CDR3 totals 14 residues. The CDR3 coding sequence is TGTGCCAGCAGTACCCGGGAGTCCCCCGGGGAGCTGTTTTTT. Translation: CASSTRESPGELFF.

CDR3 nucleotide sequence: TGCGCCAGCAGCTTAGGGGGGGCTGGAAACACCATATATTTT. Translated, it gives CASSLGGAGNTIYF. The chain links TRBV5-1 to TRBJ1-3, with TRBD1 as a possible D gene (6 bases). Trimming took off 2 bases at V and 2 bases at J, with 8 bases between the two ends. CDR3 length: 14 residues. Germline CDR1 and CDR2: SGHRS and YFSETQ.

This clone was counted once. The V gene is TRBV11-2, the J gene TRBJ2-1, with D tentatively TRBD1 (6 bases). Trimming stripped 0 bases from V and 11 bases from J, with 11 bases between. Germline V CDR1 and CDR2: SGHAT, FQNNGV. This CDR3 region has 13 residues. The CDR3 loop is CASSLDGQGQQFF. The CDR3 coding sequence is TGTGCCAGCAGCTTAGATGGCCAGGGGCAGCAGTTCTTC.